This T cell receptor (beta chain) derives from a study of CD8 T cells in ankylosing spondylitis (TCRdb year 2017). For context, the study as a whole: T cell receptor beta repertoires were profiled in healthy donors and ankylosing spondylitis patients so that disease-linked TCR variants could be found. The whole study cohort included 95 to 130 healthy donors and some 27 ankylosing spondylitis patients. Samples of peripheral blood were taken, and for ankylosing spondylitis patients, synovial fluid was collected as well. General study outcomes and caveats: Some motif variants had previously been reported in the synovial fluid and blood of reactive arthritis patients, which suggests shared mechanisms of disease initiation. In peripheral blood, the disease-linked clones were found at relatively low frequencies and had a CD8+ phenotype. A TCR beta motif made up of several highly homologous amino acid variants appeared to be characteristic of blood from ankylosing spondylitis patients. The disease-linked clones were reported as significantly enriched in matched synovial fluid samples from ankylosing spondylitis patients.

CDR1 DFQATT and CDR2 SNEGSKA were looked up in the germline V gene (reference sequence). Relative to germline, V is 6 bases shorter and J is 7 bases shorter, with 18 bases between their ends. From cysteine to phenylalanine, the CDR3 is 13 amino acids long. Just the 39-base CDR3 DNA is kept, in frame starting at base 1. Data came from an Illumina HiSeq 2500. TCR beta libraries were prepared by quantitative 5'-RACE with molecular barcodes. The authors' analysis ran thus. Disease-linked TCR variants were identified with a new computational method built on a probabilistic model of VDJ rearrangement. The public reads were run again by TCRdb, first through fastp at Q25 and then through MiXCR, and only productive beta chains were kept. Duplicate CDR3 protein sequences are folded into a single record with the most common DNA and genes. Here the V and J calls rest on TCRdb's processing, not on the authors' analysis. The sample includes around 890,000 distinct CDR3 sequences, with 10% to 15% observed a single time. The ten largest clones add up to just over 0.5% of the sample.

At least ten counts were recorded for this clonotype. Its target antigen remains unknown. No base qualities exist here, and no much larger clone lies one base off it. Rearrangement joined TRBV20-1 to TRBJ2-5, with no reliable assignment of the D segment. This TCR was recovered from a male donor with ankylosing spondylitis. Sequenced input: blood, either unsorted or a sorted T cell fraction (not recorded which). The nucleotides read TGCAGTGCCCCCGACACTGGGATATTGACCCAGTACTTC. This translates into CSAPDTGILTQYF.